This TCR beta chain was sequenced during a study of T-cell memory formation after mild COVID-19. TCR alpha and TCR beta cDNA libraries with sample barcodes and UMIs came from 5'RACE using constant-segment primers. TCRdb independently ran MiXCR on the 5' RACE reads; one entry per CDR3 protein. The table lists 400,000 to 450,000 distinct CDR3 sequences, about a sixth of them singletons. Trimming took 5 bases from V and 0 from J, leaving 9 bases between them. Germline V gene data show CDR1 as SGHVS and CDR2 as FNYEAQ. The CDR3 spans 14 residues. Study outcomes and limitations: Among CD4+ contracting clones, most were CM and EM, and CD8+ ones EMRA. A second wave of clones peaked on day 37, and their SARS-CoV-2 specificity went unconfirmed. CD4+ bias marked clones expanding day 15 to 37, unlike balanced contracting clones.

Turning to this clonotype: Its matching antigen is unknown.

The TCR originated in a man younger than 30 who had mild COVID-19 (a few samples of this study predate the infection). Cell type and time point are not known. Input material: PBMCs or a T cell subset sorted from them (not recorded which). The chain couples TRBV7-6 to TRBJ2-3; D unresolved. CDR3 sequence: CASSRRGSTDTQYF. DNA for the CDR3: TGTGCCAGCAGCCGTCGTGGGAGCACAGATACGCAGTATTTT.